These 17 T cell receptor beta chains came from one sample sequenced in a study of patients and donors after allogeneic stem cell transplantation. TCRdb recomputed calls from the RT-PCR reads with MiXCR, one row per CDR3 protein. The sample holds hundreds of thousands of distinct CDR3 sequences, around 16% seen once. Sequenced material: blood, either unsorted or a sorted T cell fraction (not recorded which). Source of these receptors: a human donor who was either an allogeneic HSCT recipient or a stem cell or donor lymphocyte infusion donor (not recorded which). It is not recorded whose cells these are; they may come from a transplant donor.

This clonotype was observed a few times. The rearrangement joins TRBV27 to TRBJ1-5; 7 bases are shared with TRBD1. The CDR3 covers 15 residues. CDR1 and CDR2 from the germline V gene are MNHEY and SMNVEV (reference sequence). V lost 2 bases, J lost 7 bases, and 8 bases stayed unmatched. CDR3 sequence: CASSLRSTGRQPQHF. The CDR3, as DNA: TGTGCCAGCAGTTTAAGGTCGACAGGGAGGCAGCCCCAGCATTTT.

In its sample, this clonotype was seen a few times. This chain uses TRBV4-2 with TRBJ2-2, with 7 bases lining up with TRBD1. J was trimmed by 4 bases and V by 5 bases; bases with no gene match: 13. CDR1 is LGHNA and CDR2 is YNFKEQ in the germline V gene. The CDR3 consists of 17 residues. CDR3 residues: CASSFNEGARGTGELFF. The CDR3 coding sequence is TGTGCCAGCAGCTTTAATGAGGGGGCGCGCGGCACCGGGGAGCTGTTTTTT.

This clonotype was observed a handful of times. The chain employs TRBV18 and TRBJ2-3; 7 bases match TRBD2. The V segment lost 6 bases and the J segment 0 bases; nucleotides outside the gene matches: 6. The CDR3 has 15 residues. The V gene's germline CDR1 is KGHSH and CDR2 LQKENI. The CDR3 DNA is TGTGCCAGCTCCCCGAGCGGGGCTAGCACAGATACGCAGTATTTT. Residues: CASSPSGASTDTQYF.

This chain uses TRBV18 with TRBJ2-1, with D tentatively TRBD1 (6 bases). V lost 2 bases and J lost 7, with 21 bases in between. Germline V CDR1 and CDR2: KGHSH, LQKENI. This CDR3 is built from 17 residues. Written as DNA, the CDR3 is TGTGCCAGCTCACCAGACGGCTTAACAGGGAAGGCGAATGAGCAGTTCTTC. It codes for CASSPDGLTGKANEQFF.

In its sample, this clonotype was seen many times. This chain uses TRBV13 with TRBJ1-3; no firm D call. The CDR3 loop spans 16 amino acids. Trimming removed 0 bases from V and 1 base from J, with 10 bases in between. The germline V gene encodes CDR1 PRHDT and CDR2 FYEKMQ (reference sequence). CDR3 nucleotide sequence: TGTGCCAGCAGCTTAGGACAGACGGTATCTGGAAACACCATATATTTT. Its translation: CASSLGQTVSGNTIYF. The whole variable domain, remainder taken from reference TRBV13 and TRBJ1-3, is AAGVIQSPRHLIKEKRETATLKCYPIPRHDTVYWYQQGPGQDPQFLISFYEKMQSDKGSIPDRFSAQQFSDYHSELNMSSLELGDSALYFCASSLGQTVSGNTIYFGEGSWLTVV.

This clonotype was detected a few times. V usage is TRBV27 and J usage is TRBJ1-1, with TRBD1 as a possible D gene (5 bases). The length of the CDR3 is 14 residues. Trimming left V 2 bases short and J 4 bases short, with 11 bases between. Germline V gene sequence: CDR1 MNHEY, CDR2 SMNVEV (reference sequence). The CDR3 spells CASSLGRVGTEAFF. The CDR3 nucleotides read TGTGCCAGCAGTTTAGGCAGGGTCGGCACTGAAGCTTTCTTT.

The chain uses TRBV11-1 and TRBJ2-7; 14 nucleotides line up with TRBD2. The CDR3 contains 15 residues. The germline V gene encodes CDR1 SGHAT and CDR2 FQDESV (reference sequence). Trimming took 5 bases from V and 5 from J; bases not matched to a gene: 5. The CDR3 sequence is CASSIGLAGGDEQYF. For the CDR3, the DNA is TGTGCCAGCAGCATCGGACTAGCGGGGGGTGACGAGCAGTACTTC. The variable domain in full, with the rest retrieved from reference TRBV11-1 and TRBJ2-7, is EAEVAQSPRYKITEKSQAVAFWCDPISGHATLYWYRQILGQGPELLVQFQDESVVDDSQLPKDRFSAERLKGVDSTLKIQPAELGDSAMYLCASSIGLAGGDEQYFGPGTRLTVT.

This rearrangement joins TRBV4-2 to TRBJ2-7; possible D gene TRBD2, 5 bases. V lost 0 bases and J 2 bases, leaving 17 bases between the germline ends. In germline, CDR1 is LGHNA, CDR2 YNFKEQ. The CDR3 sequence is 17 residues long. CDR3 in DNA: TGTGCCAGCAGCCAAGAGTGGGAGAAACTCTGGGCCTACGAGCAGTACTTC. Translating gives CASSQEWEKLWAYEQYF.

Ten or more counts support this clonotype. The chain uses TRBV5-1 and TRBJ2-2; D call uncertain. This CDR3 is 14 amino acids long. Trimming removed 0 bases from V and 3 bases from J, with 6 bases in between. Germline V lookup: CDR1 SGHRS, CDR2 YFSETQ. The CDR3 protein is CASSLGLDTGELFF. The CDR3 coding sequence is TGCGCCAGCAGCTTGGGGCTAGACACCGGGGAGCTGTTTTTT.

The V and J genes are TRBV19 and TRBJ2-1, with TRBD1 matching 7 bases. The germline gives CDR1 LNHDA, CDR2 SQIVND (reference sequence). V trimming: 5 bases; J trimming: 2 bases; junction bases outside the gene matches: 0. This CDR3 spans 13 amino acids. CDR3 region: CASSGTAYNEQFF. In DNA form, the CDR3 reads TGTGCCAGTAGTGGGACAGCCTACAATGAGCAGTTCTTC.

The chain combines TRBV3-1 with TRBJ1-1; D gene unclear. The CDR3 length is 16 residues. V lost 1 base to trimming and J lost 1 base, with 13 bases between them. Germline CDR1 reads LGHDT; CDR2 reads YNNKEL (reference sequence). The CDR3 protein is CASSQVPLTQNTEAFF. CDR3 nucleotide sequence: TGTGCCAGCAGCCAAGTACCGTTAACCCAGAACACTGAAGCTTTCTTT.

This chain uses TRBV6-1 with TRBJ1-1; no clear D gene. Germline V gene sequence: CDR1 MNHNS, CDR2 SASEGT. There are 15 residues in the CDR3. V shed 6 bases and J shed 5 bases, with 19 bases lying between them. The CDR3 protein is CASSLTYTPGTEAFF. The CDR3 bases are TGTGCCAGCAGCCTTACGTACACCCCGGGAACTGAAGCTTTCTTT.

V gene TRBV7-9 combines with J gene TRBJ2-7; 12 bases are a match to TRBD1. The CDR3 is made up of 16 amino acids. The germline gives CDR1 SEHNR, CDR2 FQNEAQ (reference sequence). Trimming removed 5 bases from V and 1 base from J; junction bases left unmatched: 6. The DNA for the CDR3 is TGTGCCAGCAGCGGGGGGACAGGGGGCAGATCCTACGAGCAGTACTTC. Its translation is CASSGGTGGRSYEQYF.

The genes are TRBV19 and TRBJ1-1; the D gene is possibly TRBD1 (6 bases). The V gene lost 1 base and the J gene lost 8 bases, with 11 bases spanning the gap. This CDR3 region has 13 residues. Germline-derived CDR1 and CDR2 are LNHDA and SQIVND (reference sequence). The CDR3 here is CASSIAVQGEAFF. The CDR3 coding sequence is TGTGCCAGTAGTATAGCCGTACAGGGCGAAGCTTTCTTT.

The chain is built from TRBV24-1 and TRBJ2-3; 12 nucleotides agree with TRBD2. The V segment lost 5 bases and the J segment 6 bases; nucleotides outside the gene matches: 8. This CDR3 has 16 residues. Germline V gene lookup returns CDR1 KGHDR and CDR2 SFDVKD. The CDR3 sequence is CATSASGRARYDTQYF. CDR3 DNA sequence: TGTGCCACCAGTGCTAGCGGGAGGGCCCGGTACGATACGCAGTATTTT.

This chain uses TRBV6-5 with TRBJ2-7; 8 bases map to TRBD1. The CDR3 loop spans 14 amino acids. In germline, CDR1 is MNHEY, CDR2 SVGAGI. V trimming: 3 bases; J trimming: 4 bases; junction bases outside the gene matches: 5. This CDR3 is CASSYRTGLYEQYF. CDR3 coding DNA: TGTGCCAGCAGTTATAGGACAGGGTTGTACGAGCAGTACTTC.

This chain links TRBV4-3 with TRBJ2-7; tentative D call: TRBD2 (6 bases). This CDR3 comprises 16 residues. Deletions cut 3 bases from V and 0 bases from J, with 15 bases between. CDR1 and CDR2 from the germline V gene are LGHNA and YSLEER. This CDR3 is CASSQNGGASSYEQYF. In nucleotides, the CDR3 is TGCGCCAGCAGCCAGAACGGGGGAGCTAGCTCCTACGAGCAGTACTTC.